Listed below are T cell receptor beta chains from one sample, sequenced in a study of regulatory T cells in long-lasting Graves disease. TCRdb re-called the multiplex PCR reads through MiXCR, storing one row per CDR3 protein. In the table there are 400,000 to 450,000 distinct CDR3 sequences, around 20% of which are singletons. The source material was peripheral blood mononuclear cells (PBMCs), sampled when the disease was refractory, from a patient treated with antithyroid drugs. These receptor sequences come from a female donor with Graves disease. CDR3s include the opening cysteine and the closing phenylalanine or tryptophan. The D gene is left open where the match is weak. Clone size is stated in some rows and not others, as once, few, many or a class when expanded.

j_call | v_call | d_call | clone_size | cdr3_aa | cdr3_nt
TRBJ1-4 | TRBV12-3/TRBV12-4 | NA | many | CASSWRRTATNEKLFF | TGTGCCAGCAGTTGGCGTCGGACTGCAACTAATGAAAAACTGTTTTTT
TRBJ2-1 | TRBV28 | NA | NA | CASTARAQHSEQFF | TGTGCCAGCACCGCTCGGGCACAGCATTCAGAGCAGTTCTTC
TRBJ2-7 | TRBV12-3/TRBV12-4 | NA | many | CASSSRGSYEQYF | TGTGCCAGCAGTTCCAGGGGATCCTACGAGCAGTACTTC
TRBJ2-5 | TRBV29-1 | NA | many | CSVDGTAGETQYF | TGCAGCGTTGATGGGACTGCCGGTGAGACCCAGTACTTC
TRBJ1-2 | TRBV2 | TRBD1 | many | CATGGKIAGGNGYTF | TGTGCCACAGGGGGGAAGATCGCAGGGGGCAATGGCTACACCTTC
TRBJ1-1 | TRBV5-4 | NA | NA | CASIRWGAGTEAFF | TGTGCCAGCATCCGATGGGGGGCTGGTACTGAAGCTTTCTTT
TRBJ2-5 | TRBV11-3 | NA | many | CASSPGLTESQYF | TGTGCCAGCAGCCCGGGACTGACGGAGTCCCAGTACTTC
TRBJ2-5 | TRBV7-9 | TRBD2 | NA | CASTPFGAGAETQYF | TGTGCCAGCACCCCCTTTGGGGCGGGAGCTGAGACCCAGTACTTC
TRBJ2-7 | TRBV6-5 | TRBD1 | NA | CASSYTAPGTGGEQYF | TGTGCCAGCAGTTATACGGCCCCCGGGACAGGGGGCGAGCAGTACTTC
TRBJ2-5 | TRBV5-6 | TRBD2 | few | CASSFRTSRGLQTQYF | TGTGCCAGCAGCTTTCGGACTAGCCGAGGCCTCCAGACCCAGTACTTC
TRBJ2-7 | TRBV16 | TRBD2 | few | CASSRTSGSASLYF | TGTGCCAGCAGCCGGACTAGCGGGAGTGCCAGCCTGTACTTC
TRBJ2-5 | TRBV6-1 | NA | many | CASSPQALYQETQYF | TGTGCCAGCAGCCCCCAAGCGCTTTACCAAGAGACCCAGTACTTC
TRBJ2-7 | TRBV20-1 | NA | NA | CSARSKGGYEQYF | TGCAGTGCTAGATCGAAGGGGGGATACGAGCAGTACTTC
TRBJ2-7 | TRBV6-1 | TRBD1 | many | CASSTRTGGAYEQYF | TGTGCCAGCAGTACTAGGACAGGGGGCGCCTACGAGCAGTACTTC
TRBJ1-2 | TRBV29-1 | NA | few | CSVVMLEGTSYTF | TGCAGCGTTGTTATGTTGGAGGGGACGAGCTACACCTTC
TRBJ1-3 | TRBV5-1 | TRBD1 | few | CASSSGQGKGNTIYF | TGCGCCAGCAGCTCGGGACAGGGGAAAGGAAACACCATATATTTT
TRBJ1-4 | TRBV20-1 | TRBD1 | many | CSAPDRGTNEKLFF | TGCAGTGCCCCGGACAGGGGGACTAATGAAAAACTGTTTTTT
TRBJ2-7 | TRBV7-8 | TRBD1 | few | CASSLVSGTGAHEQYF | TGTGCCAGCAGCTTAGTCAGCGGGACAGGGGCCCACGAGCAGTACTTC
TRBJ2-5 | TRBV3-1 | TRBD2 | NA | CASSPTTGTSEKETQYF | TGTGCCAGCAGCCCAACAACCGGGACTAGCGAGAAAGAGACCCAGTACTTC